This T cell receptor (beta chain) was sequenced in a study of shared clonotypes between healthy human individuals (dated by TCRdb to the early 2020s). As for the study more broadly: The cohort included a few men and a couple of women between 18 and 49 years of age. The study deeply sequenced blood TCR repertoires of five healthy adults to estimate repertoire size and the extent of clonotype sharing between individuals. Different laboratories and diverse techniques were used to prepare libraries and sequence TCR repertoires, to increase sequencing depth and limit assay-specific biases. Each donor's leukapheresis produced roughly between roughly 0.85 and 9.5 billion PBMCs. Study-wide conclusions, independent of this receptor: Only blood was sampled, and tissue TCR repertoires likely differ from those in blood. Because the study included a small number of donors, the genetic and exposure-history diversity represented was limited. Pairwise subsampling indicated that sequencing depth was expected to affect the degree of clonotype sharing among donors.

Donors were healthy HIV-negative adults with no recently reported acute infections or vaccinations. Only Caucasian adults living in Nashville, Tennessee, USA were represented among the donors. For unsorted samples, tens of millions of PBMCs were counted, and genomic DNA was extracted using the QIAamp DNA Blood Mini kit. Blood was collected by leukapheresis, and PBMCs were isolated by Ficoll-Histopaque density gradient centrifugation and then cryopreserved in liquid nitrogen vapor phase. Using the deep immunoSEQ assay, TCR CDR3 regions were amplified from genomic DNA by multiplex PCR. Extracted genomic DNA from each cell subset was spread evenly across all wells of several immunoSEQ 96-well plates, with each plate serving as a replicate. For unsorted PBMC, approximately 300 ng of genomic DNA, equivalent to 25,000 to 35,000 T cell genomes, went into each replicate PCR. Ten immunoSEQ deep assay plates were used to sequence the unsorted PBMC genomic DNA. Purified libraries were quantified with a Qubit 3.0 fluorometer, sized on a Bioanalyzer 2100, and re-quantified with the KAPA Library Quantification kit. Each immunoSEQ 96-well plate was sequenced on its own single-read 150-cycle Illumina NextSeq 550 flow cell. As for the original processing: The immunoSEQ output contained only junctional sequences without quality scores, so filtering could not match that applied to full-length reads. To assign V/J genes and CDR3, sequences were annotated against IMGT germline references using PyIR, a Python wrapper for IgBLAST v1.9. Any read was removed if the V/J assignment was weak (E-value above 1e-6), the CDR3 was missing, or the read contained stop codons, out-of-frame junctions, or ambiguous translated residues. V3J clonotypes were defined as sequences sharing an identical inferred V gene, J gene, and CDR3 amino acid sequence. Percentage overlap between repertoires was calculated by dividing the number of shared unique clonotypes by the size of the smaller repertoire. Richness of each repertoire was evaluated using RTK rarefaction, the Chao1 estimator, and Recon v2.1 estimates of unobserved clonotypes. Held by TCRdb, this immuneACCESS table contains in-frame sequences only and omits some clones. Under half of the omission traces to an unresolved V gene where checked; the cause of the rest is unknown. D and trimming come from the DNA, and the V and J calls and clone size come from that table. The sample table holds about 450,000 clones, of which roughly 85% were seen once. Approximately 12% of the sample goes to the ten largest clones.

Worth noting for this clone: Its antigen specificity is not known. Qualities for individual bases were not recorded, and no much larger clone is one base off.

The CDR3 has 15 amino acids, counting the end cysteine and phenylalanine. Of all the DNA, just the CDR3 is kept, 45 bases in frame from base 1. The germline V end is reduced by 1 base and the J end by 7 bases; junction bases left unmatched: 9. From a lookup of the germline V gene (reference sequence), CDR1 and CDR2 are SEHNR and FQNEAQ. The sequence was collected from a woman aged 35 to 49 in good health. Some clones in this sample may be carry-over from other donors' samples. The rearranged segments are TRBV7-9 and TRBJ2-5, with 7 junctional bases fitting TRBD2. The sequenced material came from PBMCs. The DNA sequence follows: TGTGCCAGCAGCTTAGAAGCGGGACCCTCGGGGACCCAGTACTTC. Translated, this gives CASSLEAGPSGTQYF.